Below, 20 T cell receptor beta chains from the same sample are listed, as sequenced in a study of cytomegalovirus exposure and HLA in healthy donors. In the PCR, 60 Vbeta and 13 Jbeta primers were used. Profiling relied on immunoSEQ multiplex PCR, and the TCRdb table lists in-frame clones only, not all of them. This sample has 65,000 to 70,000 clones, with 80% to 90% found just once. Sequenced input: PBMCs. The receptors stem from a woman between 25 and 40 years old in good health and CMV-seropositive.

This chain joins TRBV6-5 and TRBJ2-3; 7 positions match TRBD1. CDR1 MNHEY and CDR2 SVGAGI come from the germline V gene. Germline trimming cut 8 bases from V and 5 bases from J; bases unmatched to any gene: 10. CDR3 length: 14 amino acids. The CDR3 coding sequence is TGTGCCAGCTCGACAGGGCTGGCGGTAGATACGCAGTATTTT. It encodes CASSTGLAVDTQYF.

V gene TRBV11-2 combines with J gene TRBJ2-3; D is unclear. Germline loops: CDR1 SGHAT, CDR2 FQNNGV. The length of the CDR3 is 12 residues. V was shortened by 5 bases and J by 4 bases, with 7 bases between the two germline ends. CDR3 sequence (DNA): TGTGCCAGCAGCCTACGTTCAGATACGCAGTATTTT. Its protein product is CASSLRSDTQYF.

The V gene is TRBV11-2, the J gene TRBJ2-1; 7 nucleotides agree with TRBD2. The CDR3 sequence is 16 residues long. Losses at the gene ends were 5 bases for V and 4 bases for J; bases not matched to a gene: 11. Germline-derived CDR1 and CDR2 are SGHAT and FQNNGV. CDR3 loop: CASSPPESGAYNEQFF. The CDR3 nucleotides are TGTGCCAGCAGCCCCCCTGAAAGCGGGGCATACAATGAGCAGTTCTTC. Looking up the rest from reference TRBV11-2 and TRBJ2-1 gives the full variable domain: EAGVAQSPRYKIIEKRQSVAFWCNPISGHATLYWYQQILGQGPKLLIQFQNNGVVDDSQLPKDRFSAERLKGVDSTLKIQPAKLEDSAVYLCASSPPESGAYNEQFFGPGTRLTVL.

The rearrangement links TRBV27 to TRBJ2-1, with 11 bases fitting TRBD2. Germline V gene sequence: CDR1 MNHEY, CDR2 SMNVEV (reference sequence). The CDR3 has 15 amino acids. J was trimmed by 4 bases and V by 5 bases; bases with no gene match: 4. DNA for the CDR3: TGTGCCAGCAGTCGGGGACTAGCGGAATACAATGAGCAGTTCTTC. Protein: CASSRGLAEYNEQFF.

This chain uses TRBV7-3 with TRBJ2-2; 9 bases map to TRBD1. Germline V CDR1 and CDR2: SGHTA, FQGTGA. V shed 3 bases and J 6 bases; nucleotides not matched to a gene: 5. The CDR3 is made up of 15 amino acids. CDR3 DNA: TGTGCCAGCAGCTTCGACAGGGGGGGGTCCGGGGAGCTGTTTTTT. Translating it yields CASSFDRGGSGELFF.

J is TRBJ1-3 and V is TRBV7-9; D not resolved. The CDR3 totals 15 residues. The germline gives CDR1 SEHNR, CDR2 FQNEAQ (reference sequence). Between the trimmed V and J ends, which lost 2 bases and 0 bases, there was a span of 8 bases. This chain's CDR3 is CASSLSSISGNTIYF. The CDR3 bases are TGTGCCAGCAGCTTAAGCTCCATCTCTGGAAACACCATATATTTT.

The chain carries TRBV7-9 and TRBJ2-7, with 10 bases matching TRBD2. Germline V lookup: CDR1 SEHNR, CDR2 FQNEAQ (reference sequence). CDR3 length: 14 residues. Germline trimming cut 6 bases from V and 0 bases from J; bases unmatched to any gene: 2. Here the CDR3 reads CASRPSGSSYEQYF. The CDR3 DNA reads as TGTGCCAGCAGACCTAGCGGGAGCTCCTACGAGCAGTACTTC.

The V gene is TRBV5-4, the J gene TRBJ2-3, with D perhaps TRBD2 (5 bases). V lost 0 bases and J 4 bases, leaving 9 bases between the germline ends. Germline V gene data show CDR1 as SGHNT and CDR2 as YYREEE (reference sequence). This CDR3 spans 14 amino acids. CDR3 in amino acids: CASSLERTSDTQYF. The CDR3 region has the DNA TGTGCCAGCAGCTTGGAGCGGACCTCAGATACGCAGTATTTT.

The rearrangement uses TRBV11-3 and TRBJ2-3; 9 bases agree with TRBD2. CDR3 size: 16 residues. V shed 3 bases, J shed 4 bases, and the junction held 8 bases outside the gene matches. Looked up from germline, CDR1 is SGHNT and CDR2 is YENEEA. The CDR3, as DNA: TGTGCCAGCAGCTTGCGGCTAGCGGGATCAGCAGATACGCAGTATTTT. It codes for CASSLRLAGSADTQYF.

The chain couples TRBV7-9 to TRBJ2-5, with D perhaps matching TRBD2 (6 bases). Germline V gene sequence: CDR1 SEHNR, CDR2 FQNEAQ (reference sequence). This CDR3 spans 15 amino acids. Deletions cut 1 base from V and 4 bases from J, with 13 bases between. The CDR3 region is CASSLVGRAGETQYF. DNA for the CDR3: TGTGCCAGCAGCTTAGTCGGGAGAGCGGGAGAGACCCAGTACTTC.

The V call is TRBV6-1, the J call TRBJ2-7; 7 bases agree with TRBD1. CDR1 and CDR2 from the germline V gene are MNHNS and SASEGT. V shed 3 bases and J 5 bases; nucleotides not matched to a gene: 10. The CDR3 runs 15 residues. CDR3 nucleotide sequence: TGTGCCAGCAGTGACCGTAACAGGGGATTCGACGAGCAGTACTTC. Its protein product is CASSDRNRGFDEQYF.

This clone turned up a few times. The J gene is TRBJ2-7, the V gene TRBV6-5; weak D call: TRBD2 (6 bases). Germline loops: CDR1 MNHEY, CDR2 SVGAGI. V lost 1 base, J lost 0 bases, and 10 bases lay in between. The CDR3 covers 15 residues. The CDR3: CASSYYAGSSYEQYF. The CDR3 DNA is TGTGCCAGCAGTTACTACGCGGGAAGCTCCTACGAGCAGTACTTC.

The chain joins TRBV7-9 to TRBJ1-1, with TRBD1 matching 7 bases. V lost 3 bases, J lost 0 bases, and 1 base stayed unmatched. Germline-derived CDR1 and CDR2 are SEHNR and FQNEAQ (reference sequence). This CDR3 has 14 amino acids. The CDR3 DNA sequence: TGTGCCAGCAGCTTCGGACAGGTGAACACTGAAGCTTTCTTT. Its translation is CASSFGQVNTEAFF.

V and J are TRBV7-7 and TRBJ2-1, with a possible D match to TRBD2 (5 bases). Germline V gene data show CDR1 as SSHAT and CDR2 as FNYEAQ (reference sequence). This CDR3 spans 11 amino acids. V lost 5 bases to trimming and J lost 9 bases, with 8 bases between them. For the CDR3, the DNA is TGTGCCAGCAGCGCAGGAGGTGAGCAGTTCTTC. It translates to CASSAGGEQFF.

This chain links TRBV18 with TRBJ2-3, with D perhaps TRBD1 (5 bases). Trimming stripped 2 bases from V and 4 bases from J, with 10 bases between. This CDR3 region has 14 residues. Germline V gives CDR1 KGHSH, CDR2 LQKENI. The CDR3 spells CASSPMPTADTQYF. The CDR3 nucleotides are TGTGCCAGCTCACCAATGCCGACAGCAGATACGCAGTATTTT.

V and J are TRBV13 and TRBJ1-1; maybe TRBD1 (5 bases). The CDR3 sequence is 12 residues long. Germline V gene data show CDR1 as PRHDT and CDR2 as FYEKMQ (reference sequence). Trimming cost V 5 bases and J 9 bases, with 13 bases left between them. CDR3 loop: CASSTAGTQAFF. The CDR3 coding sequence is TGTGCCAGCAGCACCGCCGGGACTCAAGCTTTCTTT.

J is TRBJ1-5 and V is TRBV6-5, with TRBD1 as a possible D gene (5 bases). Germline lookup yields CDR1 MNHEY and CDR2 SVGAGI. Between the trimmed V and J ends, which lost 5 bases and 3 bases, there was a span of 11 bases. The CDR3 covers 14 residues. The CDR3 region is CASSLDSPNQPQHF. The CDR3 coding sequence is TGTGCCAGCAGTCTAGACAGTCCCAATCAGCCCCAGCATTTT.

This clone showed up just a few times. J is TRBJ2-3 and V is TRBV25-1; 14 nucleotides line up with TRBD2. In germline, CDR1 is MGHDK, CDR2 SYGVNS. V trimming: 3 bases; J trimming: 6 bases; junction bases outside the gene matches: 5. The CDR3 has 16 residues. The CDR3 DNA follows: TGTGCCAGCAGTGAGGGACTAGCGGGAGTATGGGATACGCAGTATTTT. It encodes CASSEGLAGVWDTQYF.

V usage is TRBV19 and J usage is TRBJ2-7, with D possibly matching TRBD2 (6 bases). The CDR3 sequence is 14 residues long. Germline CDR1 reads LNHDA; CDR2 reads SQIVND (reference sequence). The ends were cut back, 6 bases at V and 0 bases at J, with 12 bases in the middle. CDR3 bases: TGTGCCAGTAGCAACCCGACTAGCTCCTACGAGCAGTACTTC. It is translated as CASSNPTSSYEQYF. Using reference TRBV19 and TRBJ2-7 for the parts outside the CDR3, the full variable domain is DGGITQSPKYLFRKEGQNVTLSCEQNLNHDAMYWYRQDPGQGLRLIYYSQIVNDFQKGDIAEGYSVSREKKESFPLTVTSAQKNPTAFYLCASSNPTSSYEQYFGPGTRLTVT.

The chain combines TRBV4-2 with TRBJ2-1; D is uncertain. The CDR3 consists of 19 residues. The germline V gene encodes CDR1 LGHNA and CDR2 YNFKEQ. V was trimmed by 0 bases and J by 0 bases, leaving 18 bases between them. CDR3 residues: CASSQDAVSAVSSYNEQFF. The CDR3 DNA follows: TGTGCCAGCAGCCAAGATGCCGTCTCCGCGGTGAGCTCCTACAATGAGCAGTTCTTC.